This paragraph reports one TCR beta chain. The ends lost 1 base at V and 2 bases at J; junction bases unmatched: 12. The CDR3 contains 18 residues. Germline CDR1 is SEHNR and CDR2 is FQNEAQ (reference sequence). Pregnant or lactating patients were excluded, as were those with uncontrolled infection or other autoimmune disease. RNA transcripts provided the source from which TCR beta CDR3 regions were amplified. Initially, a first-round RT-PCR of the TCR CDR3 employed the HTBI primer set. One entry per CDR3 protein results from TCRdb running MiXCR on the multiplex PCR reads. The sample records about 690,000 distinct CDR3 sequences, roughly 17% being singletons. The entry originates in a study of T cells in Graves' hyperthyroidism and ophthalmopathy.

J is TRBJ2-7 and V is TRBV7-9, with 9 bases lining up with TRBD2. Sequencing input: blood. The sequence derives from a man aged 45-60 years with Graves' hyperthyroidism. CDR3: CASSLDSLVLAGTYEQYF. In DNA form, the CDR3 reads TGTGCCAGCAGCTTAGACAGTCTGGTGCTAGCGGGGACCTACGAGCAGTACTTC.